This T cell receptor beta chain was sequenced during a study of CD8 T cells in Susac syndrome. Study overall: The Susac syndrome patients were therapy-naive, on corticosteroids, or on intravenous immunoglobulin alone at blood draw.

This clonotype was counted once. Germline CDR1 is LNHDA and CDR2 is SQIVND (reference sequence). This CDR3 has 12 residues. Trimming shortened V by 3 bases and J by 5 bases, and 5 bases separated the two germline ends. Random hexamers were used to reverse transcribe the RNA input (about 0.5 to 1 ug). The method of amplification for TCR beta CDR3 was immunoSEQ multiplex PCR, covering 54 Vbeta and 13 Jbeta. Each CDR3 protein is one row after TCRdb ran MiXCR on the immunoSEQ multiplex PCR reads. The table shows about 85,000 distinct CDR3 sequences, with just under 95% occurring only once. V gene TRBV19 combines with J gene TRBJ2-1; D uncertain. The TCR was taken from a human donor with Susac syndrome. Sequenced material: CD8+ T cells from PBMCs. CDR3 nucleotides: TGTGCCAGTAGTATTACCGACAATGAGCAGTTCTTC. Protein: CASSITDNEQFF.